Listed below are T cell receptor beta chains from one sample, sequenced in a study of OX40 agonist ivuxolimab in advanced cancers. Sequencing used immunoSEQ multiplex PCR; TCRdb keeps in-frame clones, though not all of them. The data contain 65,000 to 90,000 clones, over 80% of them seen just once; the ten biggest clones take up roughly 0.5%. The specimen was CD4+ or CD8+ T cells sorted from blood, collected in a trial of the OX40 agonist ivuxolimab. Receptors originate from an adult with an advanced solid tumor such as melanoma, head and neck, liver or kidney cancer. CDR3s include the opening cysteine and the closing phenylalanine or tryptophan. Each record gives: clone size, D gene, J gene, V gene, CDR3 DNA, CDR3 protein. The D gene is left open where the match is weak. Not all rows give a size; the values are once, few, many and, for expanded clones, a class.

>-|-|TRBJ2-1|TRBV5-1
TGCGCCAGCAGCTTGGACCCGGGGAGCACCTACAATGAGCAGTTCTTC
CASSLDPGSTYNEQFF
>-|-|TRBJ2-5|TRBV5-6
TGTGCCAGCAGCTCCCGGTGGAGGCCGGCCCGAGAGGCCCAGTACTTC
CASSSRWRPAREAQYF
>-|TRBD2|TRBJ2-5|TRBV19
TGTGCCAGTAGTCCAGCCCCTCTAGCGGGAGTAGGAGAGACCCAGTACTTC
CASSPAPLAGVGETQYF
>-|-|TRBJ2-5|TRBV5-1
TGCGCCAGCAGCATCCTGTTTGGAGAGACCCAGTACTTC
CASSILFGETQYF
>-|-|TRBJ2-7|TRBV5-6
TGTGCCAGCAGCTCATTAAACTCCTACGAGCAGTACTTC
CASSSLNSYEQYF
>-|TRBD2|TRBJ2-1|TRBV9
TGTGCCAGCAGCTCCACCGGGACTAGAAGACGTGAGCAGTTCTTC
CASSSTGTRRREQFF
>-|-|TRBJ1-2|TRBV30
TGTGCCTGGACCCTTGGCAGGGGCTATGGCTACACCTTC
CAWTLGRGYGYTF
>-|-|TRBJ1-5|TRBV6-1
TGTGCCAGCACGGTTGGGGGGTGGGGCAATCAGCCCCAGCATTTT
CASTVGGWGNQPQHF
>-|-|TRBJ2-6|TRBV5-1
TGCGCCAGCGCCGAGGGAGGCCTGTCCTCTGGGGCCAACGTCCTGACTTTC
CASAEGGLSSGANVLTF
>-|TRBD2|TRBJ2-1|TRBV18
TGTGCCAGCTCAACCGGGACTAGCGGTTTCAATGAGCAGTTCTTC
CASSTGTSGFNEQFF
>few|-|TRBJ1-1|TRBV5-5
TGTGCCAGCAGCTTGCTCAGACAGCCGAACACTGAAGCTTTCTTT
CASSLLRQPNTEAFF
>-|TRBD2|TRBJ2-3|TRBV19
TGTGCCAGTAGAAAGGTTGAACTAGCGGGAGATTCGGATACGCAGTATTTT
CASRKVELAGDSDTQYF
>-|-|TRBJ2-1|TRBV21-1
TGTGCCAGCAGCAGGGACAGGGGGCGCAATGAGCAGTTCTTC
CASSRDRGRNEQFF
>-|TRBD2|TRBJ2-3|TRBV7-6
TGTGCCAGCAGCTTAGCGCCCGGACTAGCGGGCGCAGATACGCAGTATTTT
CASSLAPGLAGADTQYF
>once|-|TRBJ2-5|TRBV5-4
TGTGCCAGCAGCTTGATTAGCGGCCAAGAGACCCAGTACTTC
CASSLISGQETQYF
>-|-|TRBJ2-5|TRBV11-2
TGTGCCAGCAGCCACGGAGGGGAGACCCAGTACTTC
CASSHGGETQYF
>once|TRBD1|TRBJ1-4|TRBV19
TGTGCCAGTAGTATCGGGGGGACAGGGGGTGAAAAACTGTTTTTT
CASSIGGTGGEKLFF